This passage covers 19 T cell receptor beta chains from one sample sequenced in a study of OX40 agonist ivuxolimab in advanced cancers. TCRdb keeps only in-frame clones here, not all; method: immunoSEQ multiplex PCR. This sample carries nearly 55,000 clones, approximately 90% of them seen once, and the ten largest clones take about 1.4%. This specimen was CD4+ or CD8+ T cells sorted from blood, taken in a trial of the OX40 agonist ivuxolimab. Receptor source: an adult with an advanced solid tumor such as melanoma, head and neck, liver or kidney cancer.

The rearrangement uses TRBV7-8 and TRBJ2-1, with 8 positions matching TRBD2. The CDR3 extends over 15 amino acids. Germline V lookup: CDR1 SGHVS, CDR2 FQNEAQ. Unmatched junction bases numbered 5, after V lost 5 bases and J lost 2 bases. CDR3 nucleotides: TGTGCCAGCAGCCCCCGGACTAGCACCTACAATGAGCAGTTCTTC. Its protein product is CASSPRTSTYNEQFF.

The chain carries TRBV30 and TRBJ1-1; no clear D. The length of the CDR3 is 14 residues. CDR1 is GTSNPN, CDR2 SVGIG, per germline (reference sequence). Trimming took off 3 bases at V and 6 bases at J, with 17 bases between the two ends. The CDR3 is CAWSVYLRSPEAFF. For the CDR3, the DNA is TGTGCCTGGAGCGTATACCTCCGGAGCCCTGAAGCTTTCTTT.

The chain joins TRBV7-9 to TRBJ2-5; possibly TRBD2 for D (6 bases). Per germline, CDR1 SEHNR and CDR2 FQNEAQ (reference sequence). V lost 5 bases and J lost 5, with 21 bases in between. This CDR3 has 16 residues. CDR3 in amino acids: CASSHLAEGRSETQYF. CDR3 coding DNA: TGTGCCAGCAGCCACCTTGCGGAAGGGAGGTCCGAGACCCAGTACTTC.

The table lists this clone with a count of one. This chain uses TRBV10-3 with TRBJ2-2, with 14 nucleotides matching TRBD2. This CDR3 has 18 amino acids. Germline loops: CDR1 ENHRY, CDR2 SYGVKD. After removal of 4 bases from V and 4 bases from J, the junction contained 8 bases not matched to a gene. For the CDR3, the DNA is TGTGCCATCAGTGCGTTCGAGACTAGCGGGGGGGGCACCGGGGAGCTGTTTTTT. It codes for CAISAFETSGGGTGELFF.

V is TRBV19 and J is TRBJ1-1; D gene unclear. The length of the CDR3 is 13 residues. The V end lost 5 bases, the J end lost 5 bases, and 12 bases lay between the germline ends. CDR1 and CDR2 from the germline V gene are LNHDA and SQIVND (reference sequence). This CDR3 reads CASSDPYGTEAFF. CDR3 in DNA: TGTGCCAGTAGTGATCCCTACGGGACTGAAGCTTTCTTT.

This chain uses TRBV9 with TRBJ2-3; 13 nucleotides align to TRBD2. Looked up from germline, CDR1 is SGDLS and CDR2 is YYNGEE. After removal of 0 bases from V and 2 bases from J, the junction contained 3 bases not matched to a gene. The CDR3 runs 17 residues. This CDR3 reads CASSVVGLAGLTDTQYF. As DNA, the CDR3 is TGTGCCAGCAGCGTAGTGGGACTAGCGGGGCTCACAGATACGCAGTATTTT. The full variable domain, rest sourced from reference TRBV9 and TRBJ2-3, is DSGVTQTPKHLITATGQRVTLRCSPRSGDLSVYWYQQSLDQGLQFLIQYYNGEERAKGNILERFSAQQFPDLHSELNLSSLELGDSALYFCASSVVGLAGLTDTQYFGPGTRLTVL.

The chain joins TRBV7-9 to TRBJ2-1; D is uncertain. Germline V lookup: CDR1 SEHNR, CDR2 FQNEAQ (reference sequence). This CDR3 has 13 amino acids. V was shortened by 0 bases and J by 7 bases, with 7 bases between the two germline ends. The CDR3 is CASSLALGNEQFF. In DNA, the CDR3 is TGTGCCAGCAGCTTAGCTCTAGGGAATGAGCAGTTCTTC.

The gene calls are TRBV6-1 and TRBJ1-5; D is ambiguous. Between the trimmed V and J ends, which lost 2 bases and 9 bases, there was a span of 17 bases. CDR1 and CDR2 from the germline V gene are MNHNS and SASEGT. CDR3 length: 15 amino acids. The CDR3 DNA reads as TGTGCCAGCAGTGAAAACCCGGACGGGCGATGGCCCCAGCATTTT. Protein sequence: CASSENPDGRWPQHF.

CDR3 sequence reads: CASSFSGGAIGELFF. The DNA of the CDR3 is TGTGCCAGCAGTTTCTCGGGGGGGGCTATCGGGGAGCTGTTTTTT. J is TRBJ2-2 and V is TRBV6-5; TRBD2 agrees at 8 bases. The CDR3 consists of 15 residues. Germline CDR1 MNHEY, CDR2 SVGAGI. Losses at the gene ends were 4 bases for V and 7 bases for J; bases not matched to a gene: 8.

This chain joins TRBV2 and TRBJ2-1; no clear D gene. Trimming removed 5 bases at V and 4 bases at J, with 18 bases between. The CDR3 sequence is 16 residues long. CDR1 is SNHLY and CDR2 is FYNNEI in the germline V gene. This CDR3 is CASSIRRKTEYNEQFF. DNA of the CDR3: TGTGCCAGCAGTATCCGACGCAAAACAGAGTACAATGAGCAGTTCTTC. The full variable domain, its missing parts supplied by reference TRBV2 and TRBJ2-1, is EPEVTQTPSHQVTQMGQEVILRCVPISNHLYFYWYRQILGQKVEFLVSFYNNEISEKSEIFDDQFSVERPDGSNFTLKIRSTKLEDSAMYFCASSIRRKTEYNEQFFGPGTRLTVL.

The rearrangement joins TRBV11-3 to TRBJ2-7; D remains unclear. The germline V gene encodes CDR1 SGHNT and CDR2 YENEEA. The CDR3 consists of 13 residues. The germline V and J ends were trimmed by 4 bases and 3 bases, with 10 bases remaining between them. The CDR3 DNA reads TGTGCCAGCAGCTCGGGCTTCAACTACGAGCAGTACTTC. Its translation: CASSSGFNYEQYF.

This chain connects TRBV5-4 to TRBJ1-3; possibly TRBD1 for D (6 bases). Germline loops: CDR1 SGHNT, CDR2 YYREEE (reference sequence). The CDR3 contains 14 residues. Trimming took 4 bases from V and 7 from J, leaving 15 bases between them. The CDR3 sequence is CASSKGGGGNTIYF. The CDR3 nucleotides are TGTGCCAGCAGCAAAGGGGGTGGTGGTAACACCATATATTTT.

In nucleotides, the CDR3 is TGTGCCAGCAGACCCGGGACCCAGAGGACAGATACGCAGTATTTT. Its translation: CASRPGTQRTDTQYF. The chain uses TRBV5-4 and TRBJ2-3; possibly TRBD1 or TRBD2 for D (5 bases each). V was clipped by 5 bases and J by 3 bases, with 16 bases between them. Looked up from germline, CDR1 is SGHNT and CDR2 is YYREEE (reference sequence). The CDR3 is 15 residues long.

This rearrangement joins TRBV30 to TRBJ2-1; 10 positions match TRBD2. The CDR3 is 14 amino acids. V gave up 2 bases and J gave up 9 bases; unmatched junction bases: 7. The germline V gene has CDR1 GTSNPN and CDR2 SVGIG (reference sequence). In DNA form, the CDR3 reads TGTGCCTGGAGTTCAGCGGGGGGGCTTGGTGAGCAGTTCTTC. As protein: CAWSSAGGLGEQFF.

J is TRBJ2-1 and V is TRBV6-6; 10 nucleotides match TRBD2. The V gene end was trimmed by 6 bases and the J gene end by 8 bases; junction bases not matched to a gene: 10. Germline CDR1 and CDR2: MNHNY and SVGAGI (reference sequence). The CDR3 loop spans 15 amino acids. CDR3: CASRPTSGLTYEQFF. The CDR3 coding sequence is TGTGCCAGCAGGCCGACTAGCGGGCTGACCTATGAGCAGTTCTTC.

The chain has TRBV19 and TRBJ2-1; 13 bases fit TRBD2. V lost 7 bases and J lost 6; bases outside the gene matches: 6. The CDR3 runs to 15 residues. Looked up from germline, CDR1 is LNHDA and CDR2 is SQIVND (reference sequence). The CDR3 protein is CASNLRLAGGNEQFF. Here the CDR3 DNA reads TGTGCCAGTAACCTAAGACTAGCGGGAGGCAATGAGCAGTTCTTC.

V is TRBV11-2 and J is TRBJ2-7; D not certain. Germline loops: CDR1 SGHAT, CDR2 FQNNGV. V shed 2 bases and J shed 6 bases, with 11 bases lying between them. This CDR3 contains 13 residues. The CDR3 region is CASSLIKGPEQYF. CDR3 nucleotides: TGTGCCAGCAGCTTAATTAAAGGGCCCGAGCAGTACTTC.

This sequence joins TRBV27 and TRBJ1-1, with D perhaps TRBD1 (5 bases). This CDR3 is built from 14 residues. V lost 6 bases and J 0 bases, leaving 11 bases between the germline ends. The germline V gene has CDR1 MNHEY and CDR2 SMNVEV (reference sequence). This CDR3 reads CASRTAGMNTEAFF. CDR3 bases: TGTGCCAGCAGGACAGCTGGTATGAACACTGAAGCTTTCTTT.

This rearrangement joins TRBV7-9 to TRBJ1-4; 7 bases are a match to TRBD1. Germline CDR1 and CDR2: SEHNR and FQNEAQ (reference sequence). Trimming cost V 4 bases and J 1 base; bases outside gene matches: 15. There are 19 residues in the CDR3. The CDR3 DNA sequence: TGTGCCAGCAGCTCCACCCGACAGGGCGTTGGGAGAACTAATGAAAAACTGTTTTTT. It yields the protein CASSSTRQGVGRTNEKLFF.